Listed here are 20 T cell receptor beta chains from one sample, sequenced in a study of siplizumab effects on memory and regulatory T cells (dated by TCRdb to between 2017 and 2020). The method behind the library was the immunoSEQ multiplex PCR assay. Entries here come from immuneACCESS through TCRdb and include only in-frame sequences with V and J called. Some clones fail to appear in such tables; in the studies checked, an unresolved V gene covers under half of the shortfall, and the cause of the remainder is unknown. Within this sample are 87,000 or so clones, with 75% to 90% of them counted one time only. In total, the top ten clones hold approximately 15% of the sample. Sequenced input: CD4+ T cells sorted from blood. Source of these receptors: a human donor in good health.

V usage is TRBV6-1 and J usage is TRBJ2-5; no clear D. The V and J ends lost 6 bases and 4 bases respectively, with 6 bases between them. Germline lookup yields CDR1 MNHNS and CDR2 SASEGT. The length of the CDR3 is 11 residues. CDR3 residues: CASSSPETQYF. CDR3 nucleotides: TGTGCCAGCAGCTCCCCAGAGACCCAGTACTTC.

V usage is TRBV20-1 and J usage is TRBJ2-5; unclear D gene. Trimming removed 7 bases from V and 5 bases from J, with 11 bases in between. The CDR3 has 11 amino acids. Germline assignment: CDR1 DFQATT and CDR2 SNEGSKA (reference sequence). CDR3 in amino acids: CSGHLWETQYF. The CDR3 DNA follows: TGCAGTGGACATCTTTGGGAGACCCAGTACTTC.

The chain combines TRBV27 with TRBJ1-1; D gene uncertain. V lost 0 bases and J 8 bases, leaving 13 bases between the germline ends. The CDR3 is 14 amino acids. CDR1 and CDR2 (germline): MNHEY, SMNVEV (reference sequence). The CDR3, as DNA: TGTGCCAGCAGTTTATCCGGCCTCTCCGCCGAAGCTTTCTTT. Its protein is CASSLSGLSAEAFF.

The chain carries TRBV19 and TRBJ2-1; TRBD2 is a possible D gene (6 bases). The CDR3 sequence is 15 residues long. Germline loops: CDR1 LNHDA, CDR2 SQIVND (reference sequence). V lost 3 bases and J 2 bases, leaving 11 bases between the germline ends. In DNA form, the CDR3 reads TGTGCCAGTAGTATTGGTAGCGGCACCTACAATGAGCAGTTCTTC. Translation: CASSIGSGTYNEQFF.

This clone was counted once. The V and J genes are TRBV12-5 and TRBJ2-1, with TRBD2 matching 9 bases. The germline gives CDR1 LGHNT, CDR2 FRNRAP. CDR3 length: 16 amino acids. V dropped 3 bases and J dropped 8; count of bases not matched to a gene: 11. CDR3 sequence (DNA): TGTGCTAGTGGTTTAATCCTGGCTAGCGGGATCGATGAGCAGTTCTTC. Its translation is CASGLILASGIDEQFF.

This chain joins TRBV10-3 and TRBJ1-1; 7 bases match TRBD1. Germline CDR1 ENHRY, CDR2 SYGVKD. The length of the CDR3 is 16 residues. The J segment lost 4 bases and the V segment lost 0 bases, leaving 8 bases of the junction unmatched. The CDR3 bases are TGTGCCATCAGTGAGTCGAAGACAGGGATTAGCACTGAAGCTTTCTTT. Translated, it gives CAISESKTGISTEAFF.

This clone came up once. J is TRBJ1-5 and V is TRBV19, with D tentatively TRBD1 (6 bases). Per germline, CDR1 LNHDA and CDR2 SQIVND (reference sequence). V was cut by 3 bases and J by 2 bases, with 23 bases left in between. The CDR3 has 19 amino acids. CDR3 protein: CASSIKGGGMTVRNQPQHF. The CDR3 DNA is TGTGCCAGTAGTATCAAAGGAGGGGGAATGACAGTCCGCAATCAGCCCCAGCATTTT.

The rearrangement uses TRBV25-1 and TRBJ1-1; D remains unclear. V was trimmed by 4 bases and J by 0 bases, leaving 6 bases between them. From germline, CDR1 is MGHDK and CDR2 SYGVNS. The CDR3 length is 13 residues. CDR3 residues: CASSGSLNTEAFF. DNA for the CDR3: TGTGCCAGCAGTGGGTCCCTGAACACTGAAGCTTTCTTT.

The chain recombines TRBV19 with TRBJ1-1; 7 positions match TRBD1. Trimming cost V 2 bases and J 7 bases; bases outside gene matches: 4. This CDR3 is 13 amino acids long. CDR1 and CDR2 (germline): LNHDA, SQIVND (reference sequence). The CDR3 nucleotides read TGTGCCAGTAGTATAATAGGGGGCGGTGAAGCTTTCTTT. Encoded protein: CASSIIGGGEAFF.

In this sample, this clone turned up once. V and J are TRBV5-8 and TRBJ1-4; D not resolved. V lost 4 bases and J 7 bases, leaving 14 bases between the germline ends. Per the germline V gene, CDR1 is SGHTS and CDR2 is YDEGEE. The CDR3 extends over 14 amino acids. Written as DNA, the CDR3 is TGTGCCAGCAGCCCGAGGCCTGGCGGTGAAAAACTGTTTTTT. Translating gives CASSPRPGGEKLFF.

The chain recombines TRBV6-4 with TRBJ1-1, with TRBD1 matching over 9 bases. The CDR3 contains 14 residues. The trim removed 7 bases at V and 11 bases at J, leaving 14 bases unmatched. Germline V CDR1 and CDR2: MRHNA, SNTAGT. CDR3 DNA sequence: TGTGCCAGCAAGCGGGACAGGGCGGAATATACGGCTTTCTTT. It encodes CASKRDRAEYTAFF.

The chain is built from TRBV7-6 and TRBJ1-3; D gene ambiguous. Trimming took 5 bases from V and 3 from J, leaving 11 bases between them. Germline values: CDR1 SGHVS, CDR2 FNYEAQ. This CDR3 region has 14 residues. DNA for the CDR3: TGTGCCAGCAGCATCGATGGATATGGAAACACCATATATTTT. Residues: CASSIDGYGNTIYF.

The genes are TRBV30 and TRBJ1-1; D is ambiguous. Germline CDR1 GTSNPN, CDR2 SVGIG (reference sequence). The CDR3 totals 13 residues. V was pared by 0 bases and J by 1 base, with 6 bases between. The DNA of the CDR3 is TGTGCCTGGAGTGTTCTGACGAACACTGAAGCTTTCTTT. It codes for CAWSVLTNTEAFF.

The V and J genes are TRBV4-1 and TRBJ2-3, with 8 bases fitting TRBD2. CDR1 is MGHRA and CDR2 is YSYEKL in the germline V gene. This CDR3 region has 15 residues. Unmatched junction bases numbered 12, after V lost 7 bases and J lost 6 bases. CDR3 in DNA: TGCGCCAGCACTCTTCGGGAGGGCCGTTGGGATACGCAGTATTTT. Translating gives CASTLREGRWDTQYF.

The chain links TRBV4-1 to TRBJ2-5; 7 bases line up with TRBD2. The CDR3 spans 17 residues. Germline CDR1 and CDR2: MGHRA and YSYEKL. V trimming: 4 bases; J trimming: 5 bases; junction bases outside the gene matches: 16. The CDR3 DNA sequence: TGCGCCAGCAGCCCCCGCCAACTAGCGAAGGAGAGGGAGACCCAGTACTTC. Residues: CASSPRQLAKERETQYF.

The sample holds one count of this clone. This chain joins TRBV13 and TRBJ2-7; D gene unclear. Trimming removed 3 bases from V and 0 bases from J, with 9 bases in between. Looked up from germline, CDR1 is PRHDT and CDR2 is FYEKMQ (reference sequence). This CDR3 is built from 14 residues. CDR3 sequence (DNA): TGTGCCAGCAGCTTCCGCCTCAGCTCCTACGAGCAGTACTTC. It translates to CASSFRLSSYEQYF.

This chain joins TRBV30 and TRBJ1-5, with D uncertain. The CDR3 loop spans 13 amino acids. The germline gives CDR1 GTSNPN, CDR2 SVGIG (reference sequence). Trimming stripped 3 bases from V and 7 bases from J, with 13 bases between. The CDR3 nucleotides are TGTGCCTGGAGCCTAGGCGCGGGCCAGCCCCAGCATTTT. Encoded protein: CAWSLGAGQPQHF.

The gene calls are TRBV25-1 and TRBJ2-5, with D possibly called TRBD1 or TRBD2 (5 bases each). The CDR3 covers 15 residues. The V gene lost 1 base and the J gene lost 7 bases, with 16 bases spanning the gap. Germline values: CDR1 MGHDK, CDR2 SYGVNS. The CDR3 DNA follows: TGTGCCAGCAGTGAATCCCTGGTGGGGGTTCGGACCCAGTACTTC. Its protein is CASSESLVGVRTQYF.

The gene calls are TRBV30 and TRBJ1-1; D unclear. The CDR3 totals 13 residues. CDR1 is GTSNPN, CDR2 SVGIG, per germline (reference sequence). The ends were cut back, 1 base at V and 0 bases at J, with 6 bases in the middle. Here the CDR3 DNA reads TGTGCCTGGAGTGAAGAGGTGAACACTGAAGCTTTCTTT. Translated, it gives CAWSEEVNTEAFF.

The chain recombines TRBV27 with TRBJ1-5; D ambiguous. V was trimmed by 6 bases and J by 0 bases, leaving 12 bases between them. In germline, CDR1 is MNHEY, CDR2 SMNVEV (reference sequence). The CDR3 totals 15 residues. CDR3 bases: TGTGCCAGCAGGCACAATGACTATAGCAATCAGCCCCAGCATTTT. Amino acid sequence: CASRHNDYSNQPQHF.